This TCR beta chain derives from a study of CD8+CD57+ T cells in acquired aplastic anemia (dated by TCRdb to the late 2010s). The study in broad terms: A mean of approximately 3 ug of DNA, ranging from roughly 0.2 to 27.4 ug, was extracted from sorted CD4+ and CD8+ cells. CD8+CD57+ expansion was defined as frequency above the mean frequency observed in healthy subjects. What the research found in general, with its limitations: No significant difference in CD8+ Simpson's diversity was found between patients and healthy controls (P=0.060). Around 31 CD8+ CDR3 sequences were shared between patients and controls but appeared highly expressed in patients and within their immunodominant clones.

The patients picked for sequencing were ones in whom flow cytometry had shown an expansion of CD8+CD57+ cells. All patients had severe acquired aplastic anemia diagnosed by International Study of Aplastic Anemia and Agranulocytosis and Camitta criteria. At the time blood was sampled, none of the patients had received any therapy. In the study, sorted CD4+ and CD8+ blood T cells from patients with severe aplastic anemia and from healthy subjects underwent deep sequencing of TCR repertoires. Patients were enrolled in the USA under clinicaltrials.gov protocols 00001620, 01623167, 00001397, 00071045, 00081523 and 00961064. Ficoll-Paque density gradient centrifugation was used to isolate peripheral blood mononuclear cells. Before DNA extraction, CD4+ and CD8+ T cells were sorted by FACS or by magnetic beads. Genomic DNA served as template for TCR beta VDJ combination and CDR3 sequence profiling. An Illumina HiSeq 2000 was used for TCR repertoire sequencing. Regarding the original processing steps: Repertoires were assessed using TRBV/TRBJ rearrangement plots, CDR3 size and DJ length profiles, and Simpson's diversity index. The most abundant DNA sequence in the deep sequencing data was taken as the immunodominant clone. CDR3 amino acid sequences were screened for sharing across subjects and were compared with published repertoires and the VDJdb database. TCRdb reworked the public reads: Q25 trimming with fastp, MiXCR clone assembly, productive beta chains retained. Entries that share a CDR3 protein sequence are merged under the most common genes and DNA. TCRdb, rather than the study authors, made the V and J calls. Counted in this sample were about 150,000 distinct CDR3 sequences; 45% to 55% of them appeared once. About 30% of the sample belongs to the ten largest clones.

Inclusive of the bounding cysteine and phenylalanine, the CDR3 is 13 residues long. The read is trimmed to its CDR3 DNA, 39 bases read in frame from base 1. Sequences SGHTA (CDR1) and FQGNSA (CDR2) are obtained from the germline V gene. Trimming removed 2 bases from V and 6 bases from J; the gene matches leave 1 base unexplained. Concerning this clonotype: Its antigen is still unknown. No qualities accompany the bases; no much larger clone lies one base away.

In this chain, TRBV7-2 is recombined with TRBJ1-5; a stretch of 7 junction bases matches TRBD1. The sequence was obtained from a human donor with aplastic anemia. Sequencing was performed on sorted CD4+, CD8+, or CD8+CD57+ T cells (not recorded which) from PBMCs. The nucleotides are TGTGCCAGCAGCTTACAGGGGGGTCAGCCCCAGCATTTT. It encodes CASSLQGGQPQHF.